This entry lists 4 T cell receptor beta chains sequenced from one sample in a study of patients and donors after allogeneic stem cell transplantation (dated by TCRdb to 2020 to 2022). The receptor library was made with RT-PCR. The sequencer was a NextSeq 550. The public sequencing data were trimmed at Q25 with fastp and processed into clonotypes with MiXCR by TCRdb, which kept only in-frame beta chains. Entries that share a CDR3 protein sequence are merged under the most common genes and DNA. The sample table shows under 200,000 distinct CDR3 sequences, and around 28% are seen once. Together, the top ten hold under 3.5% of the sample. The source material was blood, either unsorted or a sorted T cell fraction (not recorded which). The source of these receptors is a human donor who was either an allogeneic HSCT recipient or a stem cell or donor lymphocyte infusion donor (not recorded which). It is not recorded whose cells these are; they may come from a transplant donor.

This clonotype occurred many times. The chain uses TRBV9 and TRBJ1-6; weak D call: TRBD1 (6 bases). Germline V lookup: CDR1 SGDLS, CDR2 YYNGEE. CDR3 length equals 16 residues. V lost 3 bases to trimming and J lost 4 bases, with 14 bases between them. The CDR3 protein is CASSDPPDRYNSPLHF. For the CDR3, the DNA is TGTGCCAGCAGCGACCCCCCGGACAGATATAATTCACCCCTCCACTTT. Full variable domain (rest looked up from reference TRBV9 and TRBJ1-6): DSGVTQTPKHLITATGQRVTLRCSPRSGDLSVYWYQQSLDQGLQFLIQYYNGEERAKGNILERFSAQQFPDLHSELNLSSLELGDSALYFCASSDPPDRYNSPLHFGNGTRLTVT.

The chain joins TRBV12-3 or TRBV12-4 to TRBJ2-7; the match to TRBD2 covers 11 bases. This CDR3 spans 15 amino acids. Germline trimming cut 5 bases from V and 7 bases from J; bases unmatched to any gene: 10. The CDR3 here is CASSPTSGSSFEQYF. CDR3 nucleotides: TGTGCCAGCAGTCCAACTAGCGGGAGTTCGTTTGAGCAGTACTTC.

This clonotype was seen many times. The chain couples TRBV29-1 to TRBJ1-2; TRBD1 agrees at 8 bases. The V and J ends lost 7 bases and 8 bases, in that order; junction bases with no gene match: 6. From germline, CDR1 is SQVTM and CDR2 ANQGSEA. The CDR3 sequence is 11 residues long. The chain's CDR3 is CSARTGNGYTF. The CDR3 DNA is TGCAGCGCCAGGACAGGGAACGGCTACACCTTC.

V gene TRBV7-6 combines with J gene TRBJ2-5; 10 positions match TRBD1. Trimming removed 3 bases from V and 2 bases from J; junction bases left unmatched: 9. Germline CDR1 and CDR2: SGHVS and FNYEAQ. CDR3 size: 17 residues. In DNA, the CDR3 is TGTGCCAGCAGCTTGGTGCCCGGACAGGGGGGGCAAGAGACCCAGTACTTC. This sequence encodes CASSLVPGQGGQETQYF.